These 2 T cell receptor beta chains share one sample of origin, sequenced in a study of T cell responses to AZD1222 COVID-19 vaccine (TCRdb year 2021). The library was produced with the immunoSEQ multiplex PCR assay. The table was pulled from immuneACCESS by TCRdb, which kept in-frame rearrangements only. Such tables lose some clones; where checked, under half of the loss comes from unresolved V genes, and the rest has no known cause. The sample table records fewer than 200,000 clones; 80% to 90% of these occur just once. Of the sample, more than 0.4% is held by the ten largest clones. In light of the paper, this sample's time point label describes: baseline before first vaccination. Here the sequenced sample was peripheral blood, taken on day 0 of AZD1222 vaccination. These receptors came from an adult in good health.

The chain is built from TRBV6-5 and TRBJ2-1, with D unclear. The CDR3 has 15 amino acids. The germline V and J ends were trimmed by 7 bases and 0 bases, with 13 bases remaining between them. Germline CDR1 reads MNHEY; CDR2 reads SVGAGI. CDR3 loop: CASTLGGHSYNEQFF. For the CDR3, the DNA is TGTGCCAGCACCCTCGGTGGGCACTCCTACAATGAGCAGTTCTTC.

V gene TRBV9 combines with J gene TRBJ2-3, with 8 nucleotides matching TRBD2. V lost 3 bases, J lost 2 bases, and 8 bases stayed unmatched. The CDR3 runs to 16 residues. Germline lookup yields CDR1 SGDLS and CDR2 YYNGEE. CDR3 protein: CASSAWSGGPTDTQYF. CDR3 DNA sequence: TGTGCCAGCAGCGCTTGGAGCGGGGGCCCCACAGATACGCAGTATTTT. The full variable domain, with the rest looked up from reference TRBV9 and TRBJ2-3, is DSGVTQTPKHLITATGQRVTLRCSPRSGDLSVYWYQQSLDQGLQFLIQYYNGEERAKGNILERFSAQQFPDLHSELNLSSLELGDSALYFCASSAWSGGPTDTQYFGPGTRLTVL.